The 18 T cell receptor beta chains given below trace back to one sample, sequenced in a study of tumor and adjacent non-tumor tissue in lung cancer. The library came from three nested PCR rounds adapted from ARM-PCR protocols. Via MiXCR, TCRdb re-called the multiplex PCR reads, giving one row per CDR3 protein. The sample lists 35,000 to 55,000 distinct CDR3 sequences, roughly 60% occurring once. The template was RNA from unsorted bulk tissue. Distant lung tissue was collected more than 3 cm away from the tumor edge. Sequencing was done on a sample of distant non-tumor lung tissue. The receptors derive from a man aged 45-60 years with non-small cell lung cancer.

Comment on this clonotype: A much larger clone lies a single base off, so this may be a read error. The chain carries TRBV5-1 and TRBJ1-4, with no clear D. Germline loops: CDR1 SGHRS, CDR2 YFSETQ. The CDR3 covers 14 residues. The CDR3 sequence is CASGLALPNEKLFF. The CDR3 DNA sequence: TGCGCCAGCGGCTTGGCCCTACCTAATGAAAAACTGTTTTTT.

The chain links TRBV4-2 to TRBJ2-5, with D uncertain. Germline lookup yields CDR1 LGHNA and CDR2 YNFKEQ. This CDR3 contains 18 residues. V was cut by 1 base and J by 7 bases, with 25 bases left in between. CDR3 nucleotides: TGTGCCAGCAGCCAAGGTGGGTCTAGTTTCCGGCATGAAGGGACCCAGTACTTC. As protein: CASSQGGSSFRHEGTQYF.

The DNA of the CDR3 is TGTGCCAGCAGTTTCCCCCAGGTTAGGGGGGCTGAAGCTTTCTTT. This codes for CASSFPQVRGAEAFF. The chain recombines TRBV28 with TRBJ1-1; D perhaps matches TRBD1 (6 bases). The V and J ends lost 3 bases and 6 bases respectively, with 17 bases between them. The CDR3 has 15 amino acids. The V gene's germline CDR1 is MDHEN and CDR2 SYDVKM.

The gene calls are TRBV11-2 and TRBJ1-1; the D is unclear. The germline V gene encodes CDR1 SGHAT and CDR2 FQNNGV. The CDR3 loop spans 12 amino acids. V was shortened by 2 bases and J by 0 bases, with 1 base between the two germline ends. The CDR3 protein is CASSLLNTEAFF. For the CDR3, the DNA is TGTGCCAGCAGCTTACTGAACACTGAAGCTTTCTTT.

The V gene is TRBV28, the J gene TRBJ1-5, with D possibly called TRBD1 or TRBD2 (5 bases each). The end of the DNA fits TRBJ2-3 better, so the J call may be wrong. This CDR3 comprises 12 residues. Per germline, CDR1 MDHEN and CDR2 SYDVKM. The CDR3 sequence is CASGTGDQLQYF. For the CDR3, the DNA is TGTGCCAGCGGGACGGGTGATCAGCTCCAGTATTTT.

To note about this clonotype: Since the CDR3 does not end with the conserved phenylalanine or tryptophan, this likely comes from a read error. The chain employs TRBV30 and TRBJ1-1, with 7 positions matching TRBD1. This CDR3 has 16 residues. After removal of 1 base from V and 0 bases from J, the junction contained 8 bases not matched to a gene. Per germline, CDR1 GTSNPN and CDR2 SVGIG (reference sequence). Here the CDR3 reads CAWSGAATGVNTEAFS. The CDR3 DNA reads TGTGCCTGGAGTGGGGCCGCCACAGGGGTGAACACTGAAGCTTTCTCT.

About this clonotype: One end of the junction fails to match germline, which may point to a read error. The J gene is TRBJ1-1, the V gene TRBV10-3; 7 nucleotides match TRBD1. The CDR3 runs 14 residues. Looked up from germline, CDR1 is ENHRY and CDR2 is SYGVKD. The CDR3 protein is CAIRGDGLGTETFF. DNA of the CDR3: TGTGCTATCAGGGGGGACGGATTAGGGACTGAAACTTTCTTT.

The chain carries TRBV14 and TRBJ2-1; 9 nucleotides match TRBD2. V dropped 4 bases and J dropped 0; count of bases not matched to a gene: 4. The CDR3 spans 16 residues. The germline CDR1 and CDR2 sequences are SGHDN and FVKESK. The CDR3 here is CASSPLAGASYNEQFF. CDR3 bases: TGTGCCAGCAGCCCTTTAGCGGGGGCCTCCTACAATGAGCAGTTCTTC. Full variable domain (outside the CDR3, taken from reference TRBV14 and TRBJ2-1): EAGVTQFPSHSVIEKGQTVTLRCDPISGHDNLYWYRRVMGKEIKFLLHFVKESKQDESGMPNNRFLAERTGGTYSTLKVQPAELEDSGVYFCASSPLAGASYNEQFFGPGTRLTVL.

Comments on this clonotype: Without the conserved terminal phenylalanine or tryptophan, this CDR3 likely stems from a read error. The rearrangement joins TRBV11-3 to TRBJ2-1, with TRBD2 as a possible D gene (6 bases). The CDR3 spans 17 residues. Germline-derived CDR1 and CDR2 are SGHNT and YENEEA. Deletions cut 5 bases from V and 2 bases from J, with 19 bases between. CDR3 bases: TGTGCCAGCAGCCCCGCGGGGCCGTGTGGCGCCTACAATGAGCAGTTCCTC. This gives the protein CASSPAGPCGAYNEQFL.

Turning to this clonotype: The conserved closing phenylalanine or tryptophan is absent in this CDR3, likely reflecting a read error. This chain links TRBV29-1 with TRBJ2-2; 9 bases agree with TRBD1. CDR3 size: 14 residues. The trim removed 5 bases at V and 1 base at J, leaving 2 bases unmatched. The germline V gene encodes CDR1 SQVTM and CDR2 ANQGSEA. This CDR3 reads CSVTDRGNTGELFY. The CDR3 DNA is TGCAGCGTTACGGACAGGGGGAACACCGGGGAGCTGTTTTAT.

In this sample, this clonotype turned up a few times. A read error may be the cause here, since a much bigger clone is one base away. The chain combines TRBV6-5 with TRBJ2-5; no definite D call. This CDR3 comprises 14 residues. Germline V CDR1 and CDR2: MNHEY, SVGAGI. Trimming took 5 bases from V and 4 from J, leaving 14 bases between them. CDR3 amino acids: CASSQPGFGETQYF. DNA of the CDR3: TGTGCCAGCAGTCAACCGGGTTTTGGAGAGACCCAGTACTTC.

This clonotype was counted a single time. A read error may account for a junction end that differs from germline. This rearrangement joins TRBV6-1 to TRBJ1-4; D gene ambiguous. This CDR3 contains 14 residues. Germline CDR1 and CDR2: MNHNS and SASEGT. The CDR3 loop reads CASSEADVQEKPFF. The CDR3 bases are TGTGCCAGCAGTGAAGCGGACGTGCAAGAAAAACCGTTTTTT.

With regard to this clonotype: An end of the junction differs from the germline gene, which may be a read error. The J gene is TRBJ2-1, the V gene TRBV30; 8 bases fit TRBD2. The CDR3 has 16 residues. Looked up from germline, CDR1 is GTSNPN and CDR2 is SVGIG (reference sequence). DNA for the CDR3: TGTGACTGGAGTCCTCTTGCTGCAGCGGGAGACAATGAGCAGTCCTTC. It specifies CDWSPLAAAGDNEQSF. Full variable domain (rest looked up from reference TRBV30 and TRBJ2-1): SQTIHQWPATLVQPVGSPLSLECTVEGTSNPNLYWYRQAAGRGLQLLFYSVGIGQISSEVPQNLSASRPQDRQFILSSKKLLLSDSGFYLCDWSPLAAAGDNEQSFGPGTRLTVL.

A word on this clonotype: The conserved phenylalanine or tryptophan normally closing the CDR3 is absent here, so this likely arose from a read error. The rearrangement links TRBV29-1 to TRBJ2-1, with a weak D call TRBD2 (5 bases). Looked up from germline, CDR1 is SQVTM and CDR2 is ANQGSEA. The CDR3 extends over 12 amino acids. The CDR3, as DNA: TGCAGCGTTGTTAGCGCCTACCATGAGCAGTTCCTC. Amino acid sequence: CSVVSAYHEQFL.

Comment on this clonotype: Here the CDR3 omits its conserved ending phenylalanine or tryptophan, so a read error is the likely source. The V gene is TRBV19, the J gene TRBJ2-3; TRBD2 agrees at 11 bases. Germline V gene data show CDR1 as LNHDA and CDR2 as SQIVND (reference sequence). The CDR3 loop spans 17 amino acids. The CDR3, as DNA: TGTGCCACTAGTATGGGATATAGCGGGGGGGCCACAGAAACGCAGTATTCT. It specifies CATSMGYSGGATETQYS.

This clonotype has ten or more counts. The chain carries TRBV7-8 and TRBJ2-7; TRBD2 might be the D (6 bases). Germline lookup yields CDR1 SGHVS and CDR2 FQNEAQ. This CDR3 is built from 17 residues. The V gene lost 1 base and the J gene lost 0 bases, with 16 bases spanning the gap. In DNA, the CDR3 is TGTGCCAGCAGCTTAGGCGACCGGGACTGGGTCTCCTACGAGCAGTACTTC. The encoded protein is CASSLGDRDWVSYEQYF.

Details on this clonotype: One junction end disagrees with the germline gene, perhaps due to a read error. The rearrangement joins TRBV4-1 to TRBJ1-2; TRBD1 might be the D (5 bases). This CDR3 contains 16 residues. Germline values: CDR1 MGHRA, CDR2 YSYEKL. CDR3 protein: CASSQDKRGANYDYTF. The CDR3 bases are TGCGCCAGCAGCCAAGATAAGAGAGGGGCGAACTATGACTACACCTTC.

Sample share makes this clonotype medium-sized. The chain recombines TRBV11-2 with TRBJ2-7, with D possibly being TRBD1 or TRBD2 (5 bases each). The V gene's germline CDR1 is SGHAT and CDR2 FQNNGV. This CDR3 has 14 amino acids. The V end was cut by 5 bases, the J end by 1 base, with 12 bases between. The CDR3 DNA reads as TGTGCCAGCAGCCGGGGACGGGATTCCTACGAGCAGTACTTC. Amino acids: CASSRGRDSYEQYF.